This TCR beta chain was sequenced for a study of blood T cell repertoires in COVID-19. Study overall: From the United States, Italy and Spain came samples of acute and convalescent COVID-19.

The CDR3 has 14 residues. Looked up from germline, CDR1 is SGHNT and CDR2 is YYREEE (reference sequence). V was clipped by 4 bases and J by 4 bases, with 12 bases between them. Assay used: immunoSEQ multiplex PCR; TCRdb lists only in-frame clones, some missing. Here the sample spans around 100,000 clones, 69% being singletons. This clone appeared a few times. The TCR originated in a man older than 75 with acute or convalescent COVID-19. The rearrangement links TRBV5-4 to TRBJ1-3; D is possibly TRBD1 (6 bases). The material sequenced was peripheral blood. CDR3 in DNA: TGTGCCAGCAGCGGCCAGGGGACAGGAAACACCATATATTTT. Its protein is CASSGQGTGNTIYF.